The 29 T cell receptor beta chains in this list originate from one sample, sequenced in a study of shared clonotypes between healthy human individuals. Profiling relied on immunoSEQ multiplex PCR, and the TCRdb table lists in-frame clones only, not all of them. Of hundreds of thousands of clones in the sample, around 95% are singletons; the top ten hold approximately 0.1%. CD45RO-negative cells were positively selected for CCR7, leaving out terminally differentiated effector memory CD45RA+ cells. The sequencing sample was made of naive CD8+ T cells sorted from blood. Receptors originate from a woman in her thirties in good health.

The gene calls are TRBV28 and TRBJ1-4; no definite D call. V gave up 6 bases and J gave up 5 bases, with 10 bases separating them. CDR1 MDHEN and CDR2 SYDVKM come from the germline V gene. The CDR3 is 13 amino acids. The CDR3 bases are TGTGCCAGCAGCCCCGGGCCAAATGAAAAACTGTTTTTT. Translation gives CASSPGPNEKLFF.

The rearrangement links TRBV28 to TRBJ1-1; 7 nucleotides align to TRBD1. Germline assignment: CDR1 MDHEN and CDR2 SYDVKM. The CDR3 sequence is 14 residues long. Trimming took 1 base from V and 5 from J; bases not matched to a gene: 4. CDR3 bases: TGTGCCAGCAGTTTATACAGGGGTGAGACTGAAGCTTTCTTT. It translates to CASSLYRGETEAFF. Full variable domain (missing parts from reference TRBV28 and TRBJ1-1): DVKVTQSSRYLVKRTGEKVFLECVQDMDHENMFWYRQDPGLGLRLIYFSYDVKMKEKGDIPEGYSVSREKKERFSLILESASTNQTSMYLCASSLYRGETEAFFGQGTRLTVV.

V and J are TRBV5-6 and TRBJ1-3; tentatively, D is TRBD1 (5 bases). V lost 5 bases to trimming and J lost 0 bases, with 9 bases between them. The germline V gene encodes CDR1 SGHDT and CDR2 YYEEEE. The CDR3 runs 14 residues. Here the CDR3 reads CASSLGRSGNTIYF. The CDR3 bases are TGTGCCAGCAGTCTGGGACGCTCTGGAAACACCATATATTTT. Complete variable domain (other parts from reference TRBV5-6 and TRBJ1-3): DAGVTQSPTHLIKTRGQQVTLRCSPKSGHDTVSWYQQALGQGPQFIFQYYEEEERQRGNFPDRFSGHQFPNYSSELNVNALLLGDSALYLCASSLGRSGNTIYFGEGSWLTVV.

This chain joins TRBV18 and TRBJ1-2, with TRBD1 matching over 7 bases. Trimming cost V 3 bases and J 5 bases; bases outside gene matches: 9. The CDR3 runs 15 residues. The germline V gene has CDR1 KGHSH and CDR2 LQKENI. CDR3 protein: CASSPTGGGEYGYTF. CDR3 nucleotide sequence: TGTGCCAGCTCACCGACTGGAGGGGGCGAATATGGCTACACCTTC.

The chain combines TRBV28 with TRBJ2-2; no clear D. CDR1 and CDR2 (germline): MDHEN, SYDVKM. The CDR3 consists of 19 residues. V was pared by 5 bases and J by 2 bases, with 24 bases between. The CDR3, as DNA: TGTGCCAGCAGTCCGAACCATCACGATCCAAATCCAAACACCGGGGAGCTGTTTTTT. It translates to CASSPNHHDPNPNTGELFF. Full variable domain (missing parts from reference TRBV28 and TRBJ2-2): DVKVTQSSRYLVKRTGEKVFLECVQDMDHENMFWYRQDPGLGLRLIYFSYDVKMKEKGDIPEGYSVSREKKERFSLILESASTNQTSMYLCASSPNHHDPNPNTGELFFGEGSRLTVL.

Here the CDR3 reads CSVGSKGAGETQYF. DNA for the CDR3: TGCAGCGTTGGGTCTAAGGGGGCAGGAGAGACCCAGTACTTC. The chain has TRBV29-1 and TRBJ2-5; 7 bases line up with TRBD1. Germline loops: CDR1 SQVTM, CDR2 ANQGSEA. The CDR3 consists of 14 residues. The junction had 9 bases not matched to a gene; V was cut back by 4 bases and J by 4 bases. The full variable domain, its missing parts supplied by reference TRBV29-1 and TRBJ2-5, is SAVISQKPSRDICQRGTSLTIQCQVDSQVTMMFWYRQQPGQSLTLIATANQGSEATYESGFVIDKFPISRPNLTFSTLTVSNMSPEDSSIYLCSVGSKGAGETQYFGPGTRLLVL.

V and J are TRBV7-6 and TRBJ2-1; 9 bases are a match to TRBD1. CDR1 and CDR2 (germline): SGHVS, FNYEAQ. The trim removed 1 base at V and 2 bases at J, leaving 6 bases unmatched. This CDR3 has 17 amino acids. The CDR3 spells CASSLGTGALPYNEQFF. CDR3 DNA: TGTGCCAGCAGCTTAGGGACAGGGGCACTACCCTACAATGAGCAGTTCTTC.

The rearrangement uses TRBV19 and TRBJ2-7; D is unclear. Germline CDR1 reads LNHDA; CDR2 reads SQIVND (reference sequence). The CDR3 has 13 residues. The V end was cut by 3 bases, the J end by 2 bases, with 8 bases between. The CDR3 here is CASSMTLTYEQYF. In DNA form, the CDR3 reads TGTGCCAGTAGTATGACTTTAACCTACGAGCAGTACTTC.

The rearrangement joins TRBV7-9 to TRBJ2-3; D is undetermined. There are 12 residues in the CDR3. Germline V gene sequence: CDR1 SEHNR, CDR2 FQNEAQ (reference sequence). V was shortened by 3 bases and J by 3 bases, with 4 bases between the two germline ends. CDR3 amino acids: CASSFRTDTQYF. CDR3 DNA: TGTGCCAGCAGCTTTAGGACAGATACGCAGTATTTT.

The CDR3 spells CASSLVAANTEAFF. CDR3 DNA sequence: TGCGCCAGCAGCTTGGTGGCCGCGAACACTGAAGCTTTCTTT. V and J are TRBV5-1 and TRBJ1-1; D is unresolved. This CDR3 has 14 amino acids. The germline CDR1 and CDR2 sequences are SGHRS and YFSETQ. The V end was cut by 0 bases, the J end by 1 base, with 7 bases between.

This chain connects TRBV4-1 to TRBJ2-5, with TRBD1 as a possible D gene (5 bases). The J call may be mistaken, given a closer DNA end match to TRBJ2-7. Germline V lookup: CDR1 MGHRA, CDR2 YSYEKL. The CDR3 consists of 14 residues. CDR3 DNA sequence: TGCGCCAGCAGCCCAACCAGGACAACTTACGAGCAGTACTTC. Its translation is CASSPTRTTYEQYF.

The rearrangement links TRBV11-3 to TRBJ1-1, with a possible D match to TRBD1 (6 bases). The CDR3 contains 16 residues. The V gene's germline CDR1 is SGHNT and CDR2 YENEEA. Between the trimmed V and J ends, which lost 2 bases and 4 bases, there was a span of 17 bases. CDR3 nucleotide sequence: TGTGCCAGCAGCTTACTATTCGGGGGCGCGTCCACTGAAGCTTTCTTT. This translates into CASSLLFGGASTEAFF.

This chain connects TRBV4-1 to TRBJ2-3; 9 bases are a match to TRBD2. V dropped 1 base and J dropped 6; count of bases not matched to a gene: 5. CDR1 is MGHRA, CDR2 YSYEKL, per germline. CDR3 size: 15 residues. CDR3 bases: TGCGCCAGCAGCCAAGTGTCTAGCGGGGAGGATACGCAGTATTTT. Protein product: CASSQVSSGEDTQYF.

This clone was detected only once. The chain employs TRBV5-5 and TRBJ1-3, with D unclear. Trimming left V 0 bases short and J 0 bases short, with 4 bases between. This CDR3 contains 14 residues. Germline values: CDR1 SGHKS, CDR2 YYEKEE (reference sequence). CDR3: CASSLDVSGNTIYF. CDR3 bases: TGTGCCAGCAGCTTGGACGTCTCTGGAAACACCATATATTTT.

The chain employs TRBV27 and TRBJ2-4; the D gene could be TRBD1 or TRBD2 (6 bases each). V gave up 0 bases and J gave up 7 bases, with 13 bases separating them. This CDR3 has 15 residues. Germline V lookup: CDR1 MNHEY, CDR2 SMNVEV (reference sequence). The DNA of the CDR3 is TGTGCCAGCAGTTTATCCGAGGAGGGGGTGAACATTCAGTACTTC. It translates to CASSLSEEGVNIQYF.

This chain uses TRBV28 with TRBJ2-7; D may be TRBD2 (6 bases). The V gene's germline CDR1 is MDHEN and CDR2 SYDVKM. The V and J ends lost 9 bases and 5 bases respectively, with 23 bases between them. This CDR3 has 15 amino acids. The CDR3 is CASSFDGDRGDEQYF. Written as DNA, the CDR3 is TGTGCCAGTTCCTTCGATGGGGACCGCGGGGACGAGCAGTACTTC. The full variable domain, in which reference TRBV28 and TRBJ2-7 provide the parts outside the CDR3, is DVKVTQSSRYLVKRTGEKVFLECVQDMDHENMFWYRQDPGLGLRLIYFSYDVKMKEKGDIPEGYSVSREKKERFSLILESASTNQTSMYLCASSFDGDRGDEQYFGPGTRLTVT.

The V gene is TRBV10-2, the J gene TRBJ1-5, with D maybe TRBD1 (6 bases). V dropped 4 bases and J dropped 6 bases, with 13 bases sitting between them. In germline, CDR1 is WSHSY, CDR2 SAAADI. This CDR3 has 14 amino acids. The CDR3 loop reads CASSGGGAPQPQHF. The DNA for the CDR3 is TGCGCCAGCAGTGGTGGGGGCGCACCTCAGCCCCAGCATTTT.

This clone was counted only a few times. The J gene is TRBJ1-5, the V gene TRBV6-5; 8 nucleotides agree with TRBD1. CDR1 MNHEY and CDR2 SVGAGI come from the germline V gene. The CDR3 spans 13 residues. V gave up 6 bases and J gave up 5 bases; unmatched junction bases: 3. The CDR3 is CASRQQGDQPQHF. CDR3 in DNA: TGTGCCAGCAGGCAACAGGGGGATCAGCCCCAGCATTTT.

V gene TRBV6-1 combines with J gene TRBJ2-3; 9 bases line up with TRBD2. The CDR3 runs 17 residues. The V gene's germline CDR1 is MNHNS and CDR2 SASEGT. Unmatched junction bases numbered 10, after V lost 0 bases and J lost 6 bases. Here the CDR3 DNA reads TGTGCCAGCAGTGAAGCGCTTCTGCGGGAGGGCCGGGATACGCAGTATTTT. Residues: CASSEALLREGRDTQYF.

This sequence joins TRBV7-6 and TRBJ2-7; D unresolved. The CDR3 has 13 amino acids. The germline CDR1 and CDR2 sequences are SGHVS and FNYEAQ. V was shortened by 6 bases and J by 1 base, with 10 bases between the two germline ends. CDR3 nucleotide sequence: TGTGCCAGCAGGGGTGCTGATTCCTACGAGCAGTACTTC. It translates to CASRGADSYEQYF.

V and J are TRBV19 and TRBJ2-7, with D perhaps TRBD1 (5 bases). Germline V gene lookup returns CDR1 LNHDA and CDR2 SQIVND (reference sequence). V lost 3 bases, J lost 2 bases, and 11 bases lay in between. The CDR3 is 14 residues long. Here the CDR3 reads CASSILDKAYEQYF. CDR3 coding DNA: TGTGCCAGTAGTATTCTGGACAAGGCCTACGAGCAGTACTTC.

This chain links TRBV15 with TRBJ1-1; 7 nucleotides match TRBD1. The J segment lost 7 bases and the V segment lost 0 bases, leaving 8 bases of the junction unmatched. Germline V gene data show CDR1 as LNHNV and CDR2 as YYDKDF (reference sequence). The CDR3 extends over 15 amino acids. The CDR3 protein is CATSRDSGTDIEAFF. CDR3 coding DNA: TGTGCCACCAGCAGAGATTCAGGGACAGACATTGAAGCTTTCTTT.

The J gene is TRBJ2-7, the V gene TRBV9, with 8 nucleotides matching TRBD1. The CDR3 is made up of 15 amino acids. Germline V gene data show CDR1 as SGDLS and CDR2 as YYNGEE. Trimming removed 0 bases from V and 6 bases from J; junction bases left unmatched: 8. The CDR3 reads CASSVELGQGSEQYF. CDR3 nucleotides: TGTGCCAGCAGCGTAGAGTTAGGACAGGGATCCGAGCAGTACTTC.

Points on this clone: The sample has other DNA sequences that encode this CDR3 too. The rearrangement joins TRBV5-4 to TRBJ1-1; no clear D. V was trimmed by 0 bases and J by 1 base, leaving 7 bases between them. This CDR3 has 14 residues. Germline assignment: CDR1 SGHNT and CDR2 YYREEE (reference sequence). The CDR3 protein is CASSLGTGNTEAFF. CDR3 sequence (DNA): TGTGCCAGCAGCTTGGGGACGGGGAACACTGAAGCTTTCTTT.

Of note for this clone: The same CDR3 can be traced to other DNA sequences in this sample. This chain connects TRBV5-6 to TRBJ2-1; 16 bases match TRBD2. V shed 4 bases and J 7 bases; nucleotides not matched to a gene: 2. The CDR3 is made up of 15 amino acids. Germline V gene lookup returns CDR1 SGHDT and CDR2 YYEEEE. The CDR3 nucleotides read TGTGCCAGCAGCCCGGGACTAGCGGGAGGGAATGAGCAGTTCTTC. This translates into CASSPGLAGGNEQFF.

The chain joins TRBV19 to TRBJ1-4; weak D call: TRBD1 (6 bases). The germline V and J ends were trimmed by 3 bases and 4 bases, with 15 bases remaining between them. Germline V gene sequence: CDR1 LNHDA, CDR2 SQIVND (reference sequence). The CDR3 loop spans 16 amino acids. The CDR3 loop is CASSIGVVDSNEKLFF. The CDR3 DNA reads TGTGCCAGTAGTATCGGGGTTGTGGACAGTAATGAAAAACTGTTTTTT.

This chain connects TRBV28 to TRBJ1-1, with TRBD1 matching over 10 bases. The germline gives CDR1 MDHEN, CDR2 SYDVKM. This CDR3 is 15 amino acids long. The J segment lost 1 base and the V segment lost 3 bases, leaving 2 bases of the junction unmatched. The CDR3 sequence is CASSFDRGRNTEAFF. DNA of the CDR3: TGTGCCAGCAGTTTCGACAGGGGGCGGAACACTGAAGCTTTCTTT.

The chain carries TRBV2 and TRBJ2-5, with D uncertain. This CDR3 is built from 13 residues. V was pared by 6 bases and J by 5 bases, with 13 bases between. CDR1 SNHLY and CDR2 FYNNEI come from the germline V gene. CDR3 DNA sequence: TGTGCCAGCAGGAGGTACCAGAGCGAGACCCAGTACTTC. Protein sequence: CASRRYQSETQYF.

The V gene is TRBV29-1, the J gene TRBJ2-1; 8 nucleotides line up with TRBD2. The trim removed 5 bases at V and 2 bases at J, leaving 5 bases unmatched. The CDR3 runs 14 residues. Germline CDR1 SQVTM, CDR2 ANQGSEA. The CDR3 region has the DNA TGCAGCGTTTTAAGTAGCGGGACCTACAATGAGCAGTTCTTC. It specifies CSVLSSGTYNEQFF.